This T cell receptor beta chain was documented in a study of shared clonotypes between healthy human individuals. At a deep level, the assay was run. Per sorted-subset replicate PCR, input was approximately 0.2 ug DNA, representing tens of thousands of T cell genomes. Data came from immunoSEQ multiplex PCR; TCRdb stores just in-frame clones and leaves some out. The table has some 1 million clones, approximately 70% seen once. The CDR3 runs 14 residues. From germline, CDR1 is SEHNR and CDR2 FQNEAQ (reference sequence). Trimming removed 4 bases from V and 0 bases from J, with 10 bases in between. The sample was memory CD4+ T cells sorted from blood. Regarding subset: CD45RA-negative fraction. This clonotype was sampled from a man aged 18 to 29 in good health. The chain uses TRBV7-9 and TRBJ2-7; D possibly corresponds to TRBD1 (6 bases). DNA of the CDR3: TGTGCCAGCAGCTCAAACAGGGACTCCTACGAGCAGTACTTC. Translating gives CASSSNRDSYEQYF.